This T cell receptor (beta chain) was sequenced during a study of T cell changes during pregnancy in multiple sclerosis. Clones were sequenced by immunoSEQ multiplex PCR, and TCRdb holds only the in-frame ones, with some missing. This table has fewer than 100,000 clones, approximately 91% appearing once. The CDR3 length is 18 residues. V lost 3 bases to trimming and J lost 0 bases, with 18 bases between them. From germline, CDR1 is KGHSH and CDR2 LQKENI. The sequence was collected from a female donor with multiple sclerosis, enrolled in a pregnancy study. This sample comprised peripheral blood, obtained before pregnancy. V is TRBV18 and J is TRBJ1-3; D is perhaps TRBD1 (5 bases). DNA for the CDR3: TGTGCCAGCTCACCCCTCAGTACGCGGGGGAGCTCTGGAAACACCATATATTTT. Translated, it gives CASSPLSTRGSSGNTIYF.